This T cell receptor beta chain is from a study of shared clonotypes between healthy human individuals. Here immunoSEQ multiplex PCR was the method, and the copy in TCRdb shows in-frame clones only, minus some. Of about 960,000 clones detected, over 60% appear once; the ten largest clones hold over 1.3%. About this clone: Its antigen is not known.

Trimming removed 3 bases from V and 15 bases from J, with 20 bases in between. The length of the CDR3 is 14 residues. Per germline, CDR1 MNHNS and CDR2 SASEGT. Study-wide results and limits: Researchers found naive subsets generally carried larger estimated richness than memory subsets.

V gene TRBV6-1 combines with J gene TRBJ1-4; D remains unclear. The material sequenced was memory CD4+ T cells sorted from blood. Subset specified: CD45RA-negative fraction. This TCR came from a young man in good health. The CDR3 is CASSETWTRDFLFF. The CDR3 DNA reads TGTGCCAGCAGTGAGACCTGGACCCGGGATTTTTTGTTTTTT.